These 24 T cell receptor beta chains came from one sample sequenced in a study of blood T cell repertoires in COVID-19. Using immunoSEQ multiplex PCR, the repertoire was profiled, and TCRdb retains in-frame clones only, with some absent. The sample shows roughly 70,000 clones, approximately 80% of them seen only once. Specimen: peripheral blood. These TCRs come from a man aged 60 to 69 with COVID-19, enrolled during active disease.

The chain couples TRBV5-5 to TRBJ1-2, with 10 bases matching TRBD1. The CDR3 is made up of 16 amino acids. V gave up 4 bases and J gave up 3 bases; unmatched junction bases: 9. Germline V gene data show CDR1 as SGHKS and CDR2 as YYEKEE (reference sequence). CDR3 region: CASSPAGTGVYYGYTF. The CDR3 coding sequence is TGTGCCAGCAGCCCGGCCGGGACAGGGGTCTACTATGGCTACACCTTC.

The gene calls are TRBV5-1 and TRBJ2-7, with 8 bases identical to TRBD1. Germline values: CDR1 SGHRS, CDR2 YFSETQ. This CDR3 region has 15 residues. V dropped 4 bases and J dropped 3; count of bases not matched to a gene: 9. CDR3 residues: CASSRSTGADYEQYF. DNA for the CDR3: TGCGCCAGCAGCAGATCGACAGGGGCAGACTACGAGCAGTACTTC.

The J gene is TRBJ2-7, the V gene TRBV6-1, with 12 positions matching TRBD2. The CDR3 is made up of 16 amino acids. Germline V CDR1 and CDR2: MNHNS, SASEGT. V trimming: 4 bases; J trimming: 6 bases; junction bases outside the gene matches: 10. For the CDR3, the DNA is TGTGCCAGCAGTGCGCCTAGCGGGGGGGCCCCCCGCGAGCAGTACTTC. Its protein product is CASSAPSGGAPREQYF.

This clone was counted only a few times. The chain uses TRBV12-3 or TRBV12-4 and TRBJ1-3; D gene unclear. The V and J ends lost 5 bases and 2 bases respectively, with 4 bases between them. The CDR3 consists of 12 residues. The CDR3 bases are TGTGCCAGCAGTGTAACTGGAAACACCATATATTTT. Translating gives CASSVTGNTIYF.

This clone turned up a few times. The CDR3: CASSAQGGADTEAFF. CDR3 DNA: TGTGCCAGCAGCGCCCAGGGGGGCGCTGACACTGAAGCTTTCTTT. The chain is built from TRBV7-9 and TRBJ1-1, with 7 bases fitting TRBD1. The germline V gene has CDR1 SEHNR and CDR2 FQNEAQ (reference sequence). The junction had 9 bases not matched to a gene; V was cut back by 5 bases and J by 3 bases. This CDR3 is built from 15 residues. Full variable domain (rest looked up from reference TRBV7-9 and TRBJ1-1): DTGVSQNPRHKITKRGQNVTFRCDPISEHNRLYWYRQTLGQGPEFLTYFQNEAQLEKSRLLSDRFSAERPKGSFSTLEIQRTEQGDSAMYLCASSAQGGADTEAFFGQGTRLTVV.

This clone was recorded only once. The J gene is TRBJ2-3, the V gene TRBV29-1; a possible D gene is TRBD1 (5 bases). From germline, CDR1 is SQVTM and CDR2 ANQGSEA. The length of the CDR3 is 13 residues. The V end was cut by 3 bases, the J end by 0 bases, with 7 bases between. DNA of the CDR3: TGCAGCGTTGATCCAGGGAGCACAGATACGCAGTATTTT. Protein product: CSVDPGSTDTQYF.

J is TRBJ2-1 and V is TRBV30; TRBD2 aligns across 7 bases. The ends lost 2 bases at V and 10 bases at J; junction bases unmatched: 2. The CDR3 is 11 residues long. CDR1 GTSNPN and CDR2 SVGIG come from the germline V gene (reference sequence). The CDR3 here is CAWSWGGEQFF. In DNA, the CDR3 is TGTGCCTGGAGTTGGGGGGGGGAGCAGTTCTTC.

The V and J genes are TRBV3-1 (or the pseudogene TRBV3-2) and TRBJ1-5; D not certain. In germline, CDR1 is LGHDT, CDR2 YNNKEL (reference sequence). Trimming pared 0 bases from V and 7 bases from J, leaving 7 bases between. The CDR3 length is 13 residues. CDR3 in amino acids: CASSQDQRQPQHF. The CDR3 coding sequence is TGTGCCAGCAGCCAAGATCAGAGGCAGCCCCAGCATTTT.

This chain uses TRBV2 with TRBJ1-1; the match to TRBD1 covers 8 bases. Germline CDR1 reads SNHLY; CDR2 reads FYNNEI. Trimming at V came to 6 bases and at J to 1 base, leaving 13 bases not matched to a gene. This CDR3 spans 17 amino acids. CDR3: CASSGPPGQDRNTEAFF. The CDR3 nucleotides read TGTGCCAGCAGCGGACCTCCGGGACAGGATAGGAACACTGAAGCTTTCTTT.

This clone was detected only a few times. This chain connects TRBV5-1 to TRBJ2-7; no firm D call. CDR1 and CDR2 from the germline V gene are SGHRS and YFSETQ. The CDR3 runs 14 residues. V shed 2 bases and J shed 0 bases, with 9 bases lying between them. The CDR3 nucleotides are TGCGCCAGCAGCTTACGTGGCGGCTCCTACGAGCAGTACTTC. Translating gives CASSLRGGSYEQYF.

The genes are TRBV5-1 and TRBJ2-3; 11 bases match TRBD2. V lost 4 bases, J lost 6 bases, and 4 bases stayed unmatched. CDR3 length: 14 residues. The germline CDR1 and CDR2 sequences are SGHRS and YFSETQ. The CDR3 loop is CASSARLAGDTQYF. CDR3 bases: TGCGCCAGCAGCGCCAGACTAGCGGGGGATACGCAGTATTTT.

This chain connects TRBV3-1 (or the pseudogene TRBV3-2) to TRBJ2-1, with 14 bases that match TRBD2. Germline CDR1 LGHDT, CDR2 YNNKEL (reference sequence). CDR3 length: 15 amino acids. After removal of 4 bases from V and 8 bases from J, the junction contained 4 bases not matched to a gene. CDR3 nucleotide sequence: TGTGCCAGCAGCCGACTAGCGGGAGGGCAAGATGAGCAGTTCTTC. Amino acids: CASSRLAGGQDEQFF.

The V and J genes are TRBV7-2 and TRBJ2-4; 8 bases align to TRBD2. V dropped 2 bases and J dropped 9; count of bases not matched to a gene: 12. CDR1 is SGHTA and CDR2 is FQGNSA in the germline V gene. This CDR3 spans 16 amino acids. The CDR3 loop is CASSLIRGGYRGIQYF. The CDR3 DNA reads as TGTGCCAGCAGCTTAATCCGGGGGGGCTATCGGGGCATTCAGTACTTC.

This clone was found once. The chain has TRBV5-6 and TRBJ1-2; 9 nucleotides align to TRBD1. The CDR3 has 15 amino acids. Germline assignment: CDR1 SGHDT and CDR2 YYEEEE. The junction had 8 bases not matched to a gene; V was cut back by 4 bases and J by 4 bases. The CDR3, as DNA: TGTGCCAGCAGCGTACGGGACAGGGCAGGCTATGGCTACACCTTC. Residues: CASSVRDRAGYGYTF. The whole variable domain, filled in from reference TRBV5-6 and TRBJ1-2, reads DAGVTQSPTHLIKTRGQQVTLRCSPKSGHDTVSWYQQALGQGPQFIFQYYEEEERQRGNFPDRFSGHQFPNYSSELNVNALLLGDSALYLCASSVRDRAGYGYTFGSGTRLTVV.

V and J are TRBV11-2 and TRBJ2-7; 14 nucleotides line up with TRBD2. CDR1 SGHAT and CDR2 FQNNGV come from the germline V gene. This CDR3 has 15 amino acids. V lost 5 bases and J lost 6; bases outside the gene matches: 6. The CDR3: CASSLRTSGRIEQYF. The CDR3 DNA sequence: TGTGCCAGCAGCCTTCGGACTAGCGGGAGGATCGAGCAGTACTTC. Complete variable domain (other parts from reference TRBV11-2 and TRBJ2-7): EAGVAQSPRYKIIEKRQSVAFWCNPISGHATLYWYQQILGQGPKLLIQFQNNGVVDDSQLPKDRFSAERLKGVDSTLKIQPAKLEDSAVYLCASSLRTSGRIEQYFGPGTRLTVT.

V is TRBV24-1 and J is TRBJ2-2, with a weak D call TRBD2 (6 bases). With 5 bases removed from V and 3 bases from J, the gap between germline ends came to 9 bases. Germline loops: CDR1 KGHDR, CDR2 SFDVKD. The CDR3 length is 14 residues. CDR3 sequence (DNA): TGTGCCACCAGTGGACTAGTAGACACCGGGGAGCTGTTTTTT. Amino acid sequence: CATSGLVDTGELFF.

This clone appeared a single time. V usage is TRBV4-1 and J usage is TRBJ2-1, with D possibly matching TRBD2 (5 bases). The CDR3 has 14 residues. V lost 0 bases to trimming and J lost 7 bases, with 10 bases between them. CDR1 MGHRA and CDR2 YSYEKL come from the germline V gene. CDR3 amino acids: CASSQDFSGNEQFF. The CDR3 DNA reads as TGCGCCAGCAGCCAAGATTTTTCGGGAAATGAGCAGTTCTTC.

The V and J genes are TRBV6-1 and TRBJ2-7; a possible D gene is TRBD1 (6 bases). Germline assignment: CDR1 MNHNS and CDR2 SASEGT. Trimming cost V 1 base and J 4 bases, with 14 bases left between them. The CDR3 covers 15 residues. CDR3 loop: CASSEGPGDDYEQYF. The CDR3 coding sequence is TGTGCCAGCAGTGAAGGACCAGGGGACGATTACGAGCAGTACTTC.

J is TRBJ2-7 and V is TRBV7-6, with D perhaps matching TRBD1 (6 bases). The CDR3 has 13 residues. Per germline, CDR1 SGHVS and CDR2 FNYEAQ. V dropped 4 bases and J dropped 5 bases, with 12 bases sitting between them. This chain's CDR3 is CASSYAGDHEQYF. The CDR3 DNA is TGTGCCAGCAGCTACGCAGGGGACCACGAGCAGTACTTC.

This clone was counted between two and nine times. The chain couples TRBV30 to TRBJ2-1; TRBD2 matches 7 bases. From germline, CDR1 is GTSNPN and CDR2 SVGIG (reference sequence). CDR3 size: 13 residues. With 0 bases clipped from V and 7 bases from J, the junction kept 3 bases outside the gene matches. The CDR3 protein is CAWSVAGENEQFF. The CDR3, as DNA: TGTGCCTGGAGTGTCGCGGGAGAGAATGAGCAGTTCTTC. Supplemented by reference TRBV30 and TRBJ2-1, the full variable domain reads SQTIHQWPATLVQPVGSPLSLECTVEGTSNPNLYWYRQAAGRGLQLLFYSVGIGQISSEVPQNLSASRPQDRQFILSSKKLLLSDSGFYLCAWSVAGENEQFFGPGTRLTVL.

The genes are TRBV12-3 or TRBV12-4 and TRBJ1-1, with a tentative D call TRBD1 (6 bases). This CDR3 has 13 amino acids. With 3 bases removed from V and 11 bases from J, the gap between germline ends came to 16 bases. The CDR3 sequence: CASSFLNRDGAFF. The CDR3, as DNA: TGTGCCAGCAGTTTCCTAAACAGGGACGGCGCTTTCTTT.

This clone was found a few times. The chain recombines TRBV21-1 with TRBJ2-7; the D call TRBD2 from the table was never checked on the DNA. TRBV21-1 constitutes a pseudogene. The CDR3 has 14 residues. DNA of the CDR3: TGTGCCAGCAGCAAAGTGAGGCCAAACTACGAGCAGTACTTC. Protein: CASSKVRPNYEQYF.

This clone was picked up many times. The rearrangement joins TRBV5-1 to TRBJ2-7, with 8 bases matching TRBD1. The CDR3 has 18 amino acids. The J segment lost 6 bases and the V segment lost 4 bases, leaving 21 bases of the junction unmatched. Germline V gene data show CDR1 as SGHRS and CDR2 as YFSETQ. CDR3 DNA sequence: TGCGCCAGCAGCCTTGGGGACAGGATGGTTGAGGGACAAGGCGAGCAGTACTTC. Its protein product is CASSLGDRMVEGQGEQYF.

This clone was counted only a few times. Written as DNA, the CDR3 is TGCGCCAGCAGTCCCGGGACTAACCAAGAGACCCAGTACTTC. As protein: CASSPGTNQETQYF. This chain joins TRBV5-1 and TRBJ2-5, with TRBD2 matching over 7 bases. Per the germline V gene, CDR1 is SGHRS and CDR2 is YFSETQ. Trimming at V came to 5 bases and at J to 0 bases, leaving 4 bases not matched to a gene. This CDR3 contains 14 residues.